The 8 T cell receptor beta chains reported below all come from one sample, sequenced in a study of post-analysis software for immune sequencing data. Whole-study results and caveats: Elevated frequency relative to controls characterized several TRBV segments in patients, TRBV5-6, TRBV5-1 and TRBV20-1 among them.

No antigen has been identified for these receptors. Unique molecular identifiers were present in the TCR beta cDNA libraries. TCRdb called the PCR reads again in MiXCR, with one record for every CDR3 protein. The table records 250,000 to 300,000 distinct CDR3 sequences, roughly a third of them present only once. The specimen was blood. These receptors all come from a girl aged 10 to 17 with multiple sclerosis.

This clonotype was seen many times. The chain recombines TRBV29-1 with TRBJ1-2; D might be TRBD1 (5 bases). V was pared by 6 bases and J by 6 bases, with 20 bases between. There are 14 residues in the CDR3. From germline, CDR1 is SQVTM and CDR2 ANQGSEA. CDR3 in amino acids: CSVSGLAGVHGYTF. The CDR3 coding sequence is TGCAGCGTCTCGGGACTCGCTGGAGTCCATGGCTACACCTTC.

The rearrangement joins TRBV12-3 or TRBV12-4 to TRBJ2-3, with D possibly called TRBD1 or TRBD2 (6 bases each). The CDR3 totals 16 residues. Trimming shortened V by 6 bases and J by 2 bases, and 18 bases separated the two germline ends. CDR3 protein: CASSPHDPGATDTQYF. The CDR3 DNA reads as TGTGCCAGCAGCCCCCATGATCCGGGGGCCACAGATACGCAGTATTTT.

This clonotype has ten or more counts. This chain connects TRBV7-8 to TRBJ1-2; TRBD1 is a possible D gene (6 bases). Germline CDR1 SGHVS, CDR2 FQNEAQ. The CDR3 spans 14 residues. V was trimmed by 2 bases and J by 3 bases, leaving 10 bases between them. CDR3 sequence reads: CASSLRQADYGYTF. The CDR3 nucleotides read TGTGCCAGCAGCTTAAGACAGGCGGACTATGGCTACACCTTC.

The chain's CDR3 is CATSDADGSSGANVLTF. CDR3 coding DNA: TGTGCCACCAGTGACGCCGACGGTTCCTCTGGGGCCAACGTCCTGACTTTC. The V and J genes are TRBV24-1 and TRBJ2-6; no clear D. Trimming stripped 4 bases from V and 0 bases from J, with 12 bases between. The CDR3 extends over 17 amino acids. CDR1 is KGHDR, CDR2 SFDVKD, per germline.

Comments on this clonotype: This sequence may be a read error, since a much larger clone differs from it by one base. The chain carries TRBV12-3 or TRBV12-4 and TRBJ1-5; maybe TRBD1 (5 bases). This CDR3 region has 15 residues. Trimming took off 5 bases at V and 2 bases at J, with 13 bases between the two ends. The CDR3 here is CASSVRDSGNQPQHF. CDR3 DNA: TGTGCCAGCAGTGTAAGAGACAGCGGCAATCAGCCCCAGCATTTT.

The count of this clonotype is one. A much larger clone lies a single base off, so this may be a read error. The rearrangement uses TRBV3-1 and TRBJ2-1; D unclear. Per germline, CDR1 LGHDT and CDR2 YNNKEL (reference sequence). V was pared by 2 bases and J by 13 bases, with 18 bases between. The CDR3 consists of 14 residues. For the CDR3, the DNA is TGTGCCAGCAGCCAATTTAAACCCAAAGAGACCCAGTTCTTC. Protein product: CASSQFKPKETQFF.

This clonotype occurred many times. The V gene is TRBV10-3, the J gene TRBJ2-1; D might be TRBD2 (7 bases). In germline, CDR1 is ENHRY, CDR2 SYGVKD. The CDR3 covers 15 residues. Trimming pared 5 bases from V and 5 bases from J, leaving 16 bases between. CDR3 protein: CAISSWGGANNEQFF. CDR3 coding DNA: TGTGCCATCAGTTCCTGGGGGGGGGCGAACAATGAGCAGTTCTTC.

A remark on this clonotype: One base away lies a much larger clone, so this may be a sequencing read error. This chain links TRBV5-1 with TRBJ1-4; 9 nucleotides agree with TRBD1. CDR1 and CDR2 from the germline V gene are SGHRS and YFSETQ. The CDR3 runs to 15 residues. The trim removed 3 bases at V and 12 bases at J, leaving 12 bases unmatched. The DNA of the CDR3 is TGCGCCAGCAGCTCCTCCGGGACAGGGAGAGGAGAACTGTTTTTT. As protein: CASSSSGTGRGELFF.